The 6 T cell receptor beta chains below come from one sample, sequenced in a study of cytomegalovirus exposure and HLA in healthy donors. The study ran its PCR with 60 Vbeta and 13 Jbeta primers. Method: immunoSEQ multiplex PCR; TCRdb's copy keeps in-frame clones and lacks some. The sample has 75,000 to 95,000 clones; 70% to 80% are singletons. Sample: PBMCs. These receptors all stem from a human donor in good health.

This chain joins TRBV9 and TRBJ2-1; D might be TRBD2 (5 bases). There are 14 residues in the CDR3. Germline assignment: CDR1 SGDLS and CDR2 YYNGEE. V was trimmed by 5 bases and J by 0 bases, leaving 9 bases between them. CDR3 nucleotides: TGTGCCAGCAGACGACTAAGCTCCTACAATGAGCAGTTCTTC. Protein: CASRRLSSYNEQFF.

The V call is TRBV28, the J call TRBJ1-2, with no clear D. In germline, CDR1 is MDHEN, CDR2 SYDVKM. Trimming pared 6 bases from V and 3 bases from J, leaving 8 bases between. The CDR3 spans 12 residues. The CDR3 is CASRTEDYGYTF. CDR3 nucleotide sequence: TGTGCCAGCAGGACTGAGGACTATGGCTACACCTTC.

The J gene is TRBJ1-1, the V gene TRBV5-6, with 9 nucleotides matching TRBD1. Germline lookup yields CDR1 SGHDT and CDR2 YYEEEE. The CDR3 contains 16 residues. The V segment lost 4 bases and the J segment 5 bases; nucleotides outside the gene matches: 12. CDR3: CASSIAYNGQGTEAFF. The CDR3, as DNA: TGTGCCAGCAGCATAGCGTACAACGGACAGGGGACTGAAGCTTTCTTT.

V and J are TRBV2 and TRBJ2-3, with TRBD1 identical over 7 bases. Per the germline V gene, CDR1 is SNHLY and CDR2 is FYNNEI. V trimming: 2 bases; J trimming: 1 base; junction bases outside the gene matches: 6. The CDR3 spans 16 residues. In DNA, the CDR3 is TGTGCCAGCAGTGAATTACGGACAGGAGGCACAGATACGCAGTATTTT. This gives the protein CASSELRTGGTDTQYF.

The gene calls are TRBV11-2 and TRBJ2-5, with TRBD2 matching over 8 bases. This CDR3 is built from 14 residues. The trim removed 8 bases at V and 1 base at J, leaving 6 bases unmatched. CDR1 and CDR2 from the germline V gene are SGHAT and FQNNGV. In DNA, the CDR3 is TGTGCCAGCGGGAATAGCGGGACCCAAGAGACCCAGTACTTC. Amino acids: CASGNSGTQETQYF. Filled out from reference TRBV11-2 and TRBJ2-5, the complete variable domain reads EAGVAQSPRYKIIEKRQSVAFWCNPISGHATLYWYQQILGQGPKLLIQFQNNGVVDDSQLPKDRFSAERLKGVDSTLKIQPAKLEDSAVYLCASGNSGTQETQYFGPGTRLLVL.

This clone appeared a few times. The chain carries TRBV11-3 and TRBJ2-1; D is undetermined. V lost 5 bases to trimming and J lost 7 bases, with 15 bases between them. The CDR3 runs to 14 residues. Germline CDR1 and CDR2: SGHNT and YENEEA. CDR3 region: CASSVSVGLNEQFF. The CDR3 nucleotides are TGTGCCAGCAGCGTATCGGTGGGCCTAAATGAGCAGTTCTTC.